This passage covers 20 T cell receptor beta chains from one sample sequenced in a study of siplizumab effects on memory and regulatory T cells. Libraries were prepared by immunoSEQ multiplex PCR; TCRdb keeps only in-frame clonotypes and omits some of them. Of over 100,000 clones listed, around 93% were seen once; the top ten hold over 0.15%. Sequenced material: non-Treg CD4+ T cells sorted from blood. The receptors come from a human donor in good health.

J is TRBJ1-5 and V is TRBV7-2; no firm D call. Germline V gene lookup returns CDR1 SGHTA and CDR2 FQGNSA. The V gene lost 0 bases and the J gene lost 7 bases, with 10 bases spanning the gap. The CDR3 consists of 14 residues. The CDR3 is CASSLAAVGQPQHF. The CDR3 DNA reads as TGTGCCAGCAGCTTAGCCGCGGTCGGGCAGCCCCAGCATTTT.

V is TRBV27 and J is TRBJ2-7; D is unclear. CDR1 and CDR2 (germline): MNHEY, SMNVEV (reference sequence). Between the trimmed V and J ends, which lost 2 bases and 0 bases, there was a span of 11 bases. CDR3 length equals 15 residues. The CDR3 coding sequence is TGTGCCAGCAGTTTAGGTCCGGGCAGCTCCTACGAGCAGTACTTC. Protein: CASSLGPGSSYEQYF.

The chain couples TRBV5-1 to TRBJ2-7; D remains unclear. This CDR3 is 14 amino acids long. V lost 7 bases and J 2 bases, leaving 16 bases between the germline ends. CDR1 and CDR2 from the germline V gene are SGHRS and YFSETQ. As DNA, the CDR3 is TGCGCCAGCGCGACGTGGGTGGGAACCTACGAGCAGTACTTC. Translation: CASATWVGTYEQYF.

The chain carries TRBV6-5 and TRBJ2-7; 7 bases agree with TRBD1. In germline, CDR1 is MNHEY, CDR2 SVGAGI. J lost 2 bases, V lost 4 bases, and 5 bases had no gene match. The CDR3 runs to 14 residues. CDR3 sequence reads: CASSWEQGTYEQYF. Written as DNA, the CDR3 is TGTGCCAGCAGTTGGGAACAGGGGACCTACGAGCAGTACTTC.

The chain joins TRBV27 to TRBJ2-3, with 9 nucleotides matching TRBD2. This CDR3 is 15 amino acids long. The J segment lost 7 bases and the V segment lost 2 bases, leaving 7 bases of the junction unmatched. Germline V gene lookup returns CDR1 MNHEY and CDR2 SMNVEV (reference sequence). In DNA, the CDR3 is TGTGCCAGCAGTTTAGGGCTAGCGGGGCCGAATACGCAGTATTTT. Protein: CASSLGLAGPNTQYF.

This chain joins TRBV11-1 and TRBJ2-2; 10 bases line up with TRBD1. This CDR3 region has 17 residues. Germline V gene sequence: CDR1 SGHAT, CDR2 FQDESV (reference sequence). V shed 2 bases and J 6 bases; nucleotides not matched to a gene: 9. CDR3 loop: CASSLRRTGGWAGELFF. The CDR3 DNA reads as TGTGCCAGCAGCTTACGACGGACAGGGGGATGGGCCGGGGAGCTGTTTTTT.

CDR3 DNA: TGTGCCACGCAAACTAACTATGGCTACACCTTC. Encoded protein: CATQTNYGYTF. This chain connects TRBV11-2 to TRBJ1-2; D gene uncertain. This CDR3 spans 11 amino acids. The germline V and J ends were trimmed by 10 bases and 0 bases, with 6 bases remaining between them. Germline CDR1 is SGHAT and CDR2 is FQNNGV.

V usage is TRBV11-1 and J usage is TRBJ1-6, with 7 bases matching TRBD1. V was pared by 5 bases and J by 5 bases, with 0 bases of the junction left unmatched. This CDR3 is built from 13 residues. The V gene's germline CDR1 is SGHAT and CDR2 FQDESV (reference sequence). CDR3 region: CASSGTDNSPLHF. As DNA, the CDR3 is TGTGCCAGCAGCGGGACAGATAATTCACCCCTCCACTTT.

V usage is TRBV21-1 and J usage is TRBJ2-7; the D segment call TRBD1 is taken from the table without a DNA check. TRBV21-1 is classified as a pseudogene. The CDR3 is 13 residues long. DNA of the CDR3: TGTGCCAGCAGCAAAAGGCCCAGGTACGAGCAGTACTTC. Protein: CASSKRPRYEQYF.

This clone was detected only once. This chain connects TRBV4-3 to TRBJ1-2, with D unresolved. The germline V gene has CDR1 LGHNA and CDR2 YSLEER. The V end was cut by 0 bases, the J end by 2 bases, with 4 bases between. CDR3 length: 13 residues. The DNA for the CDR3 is TGCGCCAGCAGCCAAGACAGAAACTATGGCTACACCTTC. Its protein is CASSQDRNYGYTF.

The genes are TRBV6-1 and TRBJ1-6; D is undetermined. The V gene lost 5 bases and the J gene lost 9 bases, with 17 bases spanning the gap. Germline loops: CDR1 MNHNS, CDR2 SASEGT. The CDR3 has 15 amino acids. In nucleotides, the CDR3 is TGTGCCAGCAGTCCCGGGTCCCCCGGAATTTCACCCCTCCACTTT. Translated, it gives CASSPGSPGISPLHF.

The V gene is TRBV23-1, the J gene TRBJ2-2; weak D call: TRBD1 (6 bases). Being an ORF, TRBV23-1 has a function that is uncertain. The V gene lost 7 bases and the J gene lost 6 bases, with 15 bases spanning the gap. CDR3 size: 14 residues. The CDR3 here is CASTRRGRSGELFF. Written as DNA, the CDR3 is TGCGCCAGCACCCGCAGGGGTAGGTCCGGGGAGCTGTTTTTT.

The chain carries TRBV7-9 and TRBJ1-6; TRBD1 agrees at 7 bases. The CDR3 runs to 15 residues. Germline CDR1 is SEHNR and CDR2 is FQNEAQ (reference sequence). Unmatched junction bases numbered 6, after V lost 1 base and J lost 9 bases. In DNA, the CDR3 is TGTGCCAGCAGCTTAGGACAGGGAAGAGGTTCACCCCTCCACTTT. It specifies CASSLGQGRGSPLHF. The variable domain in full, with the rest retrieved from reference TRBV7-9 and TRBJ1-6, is DTGVSQNPRHKITKRGQNVTFRCDPISEHNRLYWYRQTLGQGPEFLTYFQNEAQLEKSRLLSDRFSAERPKGSFSTLEIQRTEQGDSAMYLCASSLGQGRGSPLHFGNGTRLTVT.

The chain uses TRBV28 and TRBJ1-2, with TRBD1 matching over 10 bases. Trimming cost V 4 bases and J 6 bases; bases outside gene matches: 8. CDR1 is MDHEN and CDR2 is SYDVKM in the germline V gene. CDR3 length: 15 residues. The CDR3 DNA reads TGTGCCAGCAGTTCCCTGGGACAGGGGTCGGATGGCTACACCTTC. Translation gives CASSSLGQGSDGYTF.

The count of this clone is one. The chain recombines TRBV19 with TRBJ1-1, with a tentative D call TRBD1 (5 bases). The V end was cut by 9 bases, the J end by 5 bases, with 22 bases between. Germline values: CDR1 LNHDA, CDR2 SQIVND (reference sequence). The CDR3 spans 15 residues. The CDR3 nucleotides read TGTGCCAGCAGATTATCCGGGGGTTCGGGTACTGAAGCTTTCTTT. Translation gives CASRLSGGSGTEAFF. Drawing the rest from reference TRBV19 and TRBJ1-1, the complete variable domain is DGGITQSPKYLFRKEGQNVTLSCEQNLNHDAMYWYRQDPGQGLRLIYYSQIVNDFQKGDIAEGYSVSREKKESFPLTVTSAQKNPTAFYLCASRLSGGSGTEAFFGQGTRLTVV.

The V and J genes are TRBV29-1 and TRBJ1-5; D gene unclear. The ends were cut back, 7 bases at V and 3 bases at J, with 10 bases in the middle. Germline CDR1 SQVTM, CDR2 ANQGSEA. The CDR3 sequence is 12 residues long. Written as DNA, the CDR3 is TGCAGCGCCAACATAGACAATCAGCCCCAGCATTTT. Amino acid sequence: CSANIDNQPQHF.

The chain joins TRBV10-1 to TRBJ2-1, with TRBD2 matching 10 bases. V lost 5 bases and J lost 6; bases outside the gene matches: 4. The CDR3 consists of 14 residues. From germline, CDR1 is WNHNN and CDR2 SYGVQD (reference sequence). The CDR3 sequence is CASSFSGGTNEQFF. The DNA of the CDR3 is TGCGCCAGCAGTTTTAGCGGGGGGACCAATGAGCAGTTCTTC.

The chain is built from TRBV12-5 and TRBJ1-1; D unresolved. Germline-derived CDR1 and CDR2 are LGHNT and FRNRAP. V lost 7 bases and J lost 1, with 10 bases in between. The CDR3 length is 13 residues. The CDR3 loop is CASVMVQNTEAFF. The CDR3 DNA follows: TGTGCTAGTGTAATGGTCCAGAACACTGAAGCTTTCTTT.

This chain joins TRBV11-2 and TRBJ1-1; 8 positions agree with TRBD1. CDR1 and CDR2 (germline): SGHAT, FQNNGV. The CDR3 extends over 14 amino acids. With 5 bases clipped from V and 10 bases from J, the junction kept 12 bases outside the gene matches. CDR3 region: CASSAGRDRFLAFF. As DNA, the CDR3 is TGTGCCAGCAGCGCCGGACGGGACAGGTTTTTAGCTTTCTTT. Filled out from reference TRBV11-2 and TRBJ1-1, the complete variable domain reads EAGVAQSPRYKIIEKRQSVAFWCNPISGHATLYWYQQILGQGPKLLIQFQNNGVVDDSQLPKDRFSAERLKGVDSTLKIQPAKLEDSAVYLCASSAGRDRFLAFFGQGTRLTVV.

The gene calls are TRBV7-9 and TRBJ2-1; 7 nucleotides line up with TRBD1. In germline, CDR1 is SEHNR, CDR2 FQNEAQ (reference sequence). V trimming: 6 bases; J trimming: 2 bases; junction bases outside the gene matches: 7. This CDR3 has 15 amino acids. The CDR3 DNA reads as TGTGCCAGCAGTTTGACCGGGACAGCCTACAATGAGCAGTTCTTC. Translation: CASSLTGTAYNEQFF. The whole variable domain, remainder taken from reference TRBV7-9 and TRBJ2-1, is DTGVSQNPRHKITKRGQNVTFRCDPISEHNRLYWYRQTLGQGPEFLTYFQNEAQLEKSRLLSDRFSAERPKGSFSTLEIQRTEQGDSAMYLCASSLTGTAYNEQFFGPGTRLTVL.